A selection of T cell receptor beta chains follows, all from one sample in a study of molecular identifiers for immune sequencing clone quantification. TCRdb recomputed calls from the PCR reads with MiXCR, one row per CDR3 protein. The sample carries 400,000 to 600,000 distinct CDR3 sequences, over 20% recorded once. Sequencing was performed on naive CD8+ T cells from blood, with Jurkat cell RNA spiked in. All receptors derive from a human donor in good health. Some libraries in this study had Jurkat cell RNA spiked in. Both conserved end residues are trimmed from each CDR3. Each record gives: V gene, J gene, CDR3 protein.

TRBV9	TRBJ2-7	ASSVVPGVDHEQY
TRBV11-2	TRBJ2-7	ASSLVQGEQY
TRBV4-3	TRBJ1-6	ASSHNDPPSYNSPLH
TRBV7-9	TRBJ2-1	ASSYPAGVAGPNEQL
TRBV19	TRBJ1-5	ASKGQDPLSNQPQH
TRBV7-9	TRBJ1-1	ASSLIRTEAF
TRBV4-1	TRBJ1-6	ASSQDFQRYSSLH
TRBV14	TRBJ1-6	ASSRQGVIDNSPLH
TRBV19	TRBJ2-1	ASSIYLAGGPGGNYNEQF
TRBV27	TRBJ1-1	ASSPPGQGFEAF
TRBV19	TRBJ2-7	ASSLRDGGGYEQY
TRBV7-9	TRBJ1-6	ASSHRQGSSSYNSPLH
TRBV7-2	TRBJ2-7	ASTPSVRDNGPYEQY
TRBV7-3	TRBJ2-2	ASSLTGSITGELF
TRBV7-3	TRBJ2-2	ASSLYSGATGELF
TRBV16	TRBJ2-5	ASSQFTDQETQY
TRBV7-6	TRBJ1-2	ASSLEANYGYT
TRBV29-1	TRBJ1-1	SVEGDRGYTEAF
TRBV10-3	TRBJ1-2	AISDHLQGVNYGYT
TRBV13	TRBJ2-3	ASSLVGRSSTDTQY
TRBV6-5	TRBJ2-7	ASSYSGTGTYEQY
TRBV11-2	TRBJ2-5	ASSLSLETQY
TRBV12-3/TRBV12-4	TRBJ2-7	ASSLIGGQSSYEQY
TRBV9	TRBJ2-3	ASSVVLAGGTDTQY
TRBV20-1	TRBJ1-5	SARLRDRSYSNQPQH
TRBV7-9	TRBJ1-1	ASSLLHQNTEAF
TRBV7-8	TRBJ2-7	ASSSFAGSYEQY
TRBV9	TRBJ2-7	ASSPSGTGENEQY
TRBV5-4	TRBJ2-3	ASSIRDFTVTDTQY
TRBV25-1	TRBJ2-5	ASSGEAGGRETQY
TRBV7-9	TRBJ2-3	ASTSGMWGTDTQY
TRBV27	TRBJ1-5	AGSLSGSNQPQH
TRBV7-6	TRBJ2-5	ASSLDTRRGETQY
TRBV6-1	TRBJ2-1	ASSPLGQGNEQF
TRBV9	TRBJ2-7	ASSETGGAEYEQY
TRBV30	TRBJ1-5	AWRQSSNQPQH
TRBV19	TRBJ1-5	ASGTGAIQPQH
TRBV27	TRBJ1-5	ASSPRGAGLDQHQH
TRBV5-3	TRBJ2-2	ASSLYSGRGTGELF
TRBV19	TRBJ2-1	ASGRESSYNEQF
TRBV2	TRBJ2-1	ASRLGQGGNNEQF
TRBV7-6	TRBJ2-3	ASSAATSGRADTQY
TRBV19	TRBJ1-6	ASSIGGQPHSPLH
TRBV2	TRBJ2-7	ASGSGQGVNEQY
TRBV27	TRBJ1-2	ASSLYSNYGYT
TRBV4-3	TRBJ2-1	ASSPGSGRAYVNEQF
TRBV27	TRBJ2-5	ASSPLDRSGVLAQY
TRBV2	TRBJ2-3	ASSPILGTDTQY
TRBV6-2/TRBV6-3	TRBJ1-5	ASSYSQTPRIDQPQH
TRBV27	TRBJ2-2	ASSYVPNTGELF
TRBV18	TRBJ2-3	ASSPTCQDDRAPFDTQY
TRBV7-9	TRBJ2-2	ASRAGELF
TRBV7-9	TRBJ2-5	ASSPPSAGAQETQY